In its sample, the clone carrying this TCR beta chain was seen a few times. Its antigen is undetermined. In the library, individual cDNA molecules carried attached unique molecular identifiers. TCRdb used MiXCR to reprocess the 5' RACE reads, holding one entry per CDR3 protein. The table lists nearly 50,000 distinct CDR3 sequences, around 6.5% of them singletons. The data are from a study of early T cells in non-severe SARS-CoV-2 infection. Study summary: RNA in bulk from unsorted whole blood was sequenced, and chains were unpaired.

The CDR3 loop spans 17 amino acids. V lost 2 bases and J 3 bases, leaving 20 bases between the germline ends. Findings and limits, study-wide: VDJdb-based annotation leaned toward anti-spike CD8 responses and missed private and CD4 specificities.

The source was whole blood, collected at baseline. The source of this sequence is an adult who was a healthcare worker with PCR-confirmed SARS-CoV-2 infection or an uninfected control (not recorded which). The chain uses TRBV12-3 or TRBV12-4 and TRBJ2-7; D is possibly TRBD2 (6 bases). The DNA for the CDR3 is TGTGCCAGCAGTTTAATGGCCGGGACTCGCCTTAACTACGAGCAGTACTTC. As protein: CASSLMAGTRLNYEQYF.